These T cell receptor beta chains were read from a single sample in a study of cytomegalovirus exposure and HLA in healthy donors. The method was immunoSEQ multiplex PCR; TCRdb's version includes in-frame clones alone and lacks a portion of them. Here the sample spans tens of thousands of clones, about a tenth being singletons. The material sequenced was PBMCs. The receptors were sampled from a man in his 60s in good health and CMV-seropositive. Both conserved end residues are part of each CDR3. The D gene is left open where the match is weak. Rows may omit the clone size; those that give it use once, few, many or a size class.

d_gene: .; j_gene: TRBJ2-2; abundance: few; v_gene: TRBV18; CDR3nt: TGTGCCAGCTCACCTCCGGGACATCTCGCCGGGGAGCTGTTTTTT; CDR3aa: CASSPPGHLAGELFF
d_gene: .; j_gene: TRBJ2-2; abundance: .; v_gene: TRBV5-4; CDR3nt: TGTGCCAGCAGAAGCGGAGGCGGGGAGCTGTTTTTT; CDR3aa: CASRSGGGELFF
d_gene: .; j_gene: TRBJ2-1; abundance: .; v_gene: TRBV7-9; CDR3nt: TGTGCCAGCAGTCCGAGAGACTACAATGAGCAGTTCTTC; CDR3aa: CASSPRDYNEQFF
d_gene: .; j_gene: TRBJ1-1; abundance: few; v_gene: TRBV25-1; CDR3nt: TGTGCCAGCAGTGAAAGGGGCACTGAAGCTTTCTTT; CDR3aa: CASSERGTEAFF
d_gene: .; j_gene: TRBJ2-2; abundance: few; v_gene: TRBV11-3; CDR3nt: TGTGCCAGCAGTCCCAGCCAGGCCGGGGAGCTGTTTTTT; CDR3aa: CASSPSQAGELFF
d_gene: .; j_gene: TRBJ1-1; abundance: .; v_gene: TRBV28; CDR3nt: TGTGCCAGCAGGATAACAGGGAGAGTCACTGAAGCTTTCTTT; CDR3aa: CASRITGRVTEAFF
d_gene: .; j_gene: TRBJ2-7; abundance: .; v_gene: TRBV28; CDR3nt: TGTGCCAGCAGCAGTCCCAGCGGAGCTACCTACGAGCAGTACTTC; CDR3aa: CASSSPSGATYEQYF
d_gene: TRBD1; j_gene: TRBJ1-5; abundance: many; v_gene: TRBV29-1; CDR3nt: TGCAGCGCTTCAGGGGGAAGCAATCAGCCCCAGCATTTT; CDR3aa: CSASGGSNQPQHF
d_gene: .; j_gene: TRBJ2-1; abundance: few; v_gene: TRBV27; CDR3nt: TGTGCCAGCAGTTTGGCTAGGGAGGTAAATGAGCAGTTCTTC; CDR3aa: CASSLAREVNEQFF
d_gene: TRBD1; j_gene: TRBJ1-4; abundance: few; v_gene: TRBV19; CDR3nt: TGTGCCAGTAGCGCGAGGACAGGGTCTGATGAAAAACTGTTTTTT; CDR3aa: CASSARTGSDEKLFF
d_gene: .; j_gene: TRBJ2-5; abundance: .; v_gene: TRBV9; CDR3nt: TGTGCCAGCAGCGCTATTGAAGAGACCCAGTACTTC; CDR3aa: CASSAIEETQYF
d_gene: TRBD2; j_gene: TRBJ2-2; abundance: many; v_gene: TRBV12-5; CDR3nt: TGTGCTAGTGGTCTTGGGACTAGCGGGAGTCAAACCGGGGAGCTGTTTTTT; CDR3aa: CASGLGTSGSQTGELFF
d_gene: .; j_gene: TRBJ1-5; abundance: few; v_gene: TRBV10-3; CDR3nt: TGTGCCATCAGTGAGCGGTCCAGGGATAATCAGCCCCAGCATTTT; CDR3aa: CAISERSRDNQPQHF
d_gene: .; j_gene: TRBJ2-1; abundance: few; v_gene: TRBV19; CDR3nt: TGTGCCAGTACCCAGGGGTACAGGTACAATGAGCAGTTCTTC; CDR3aa: CASTQGYRYNEQFF
d_gene: TRBD2; j_gene: TRBJ2-5; abundance: few; v_gene: TRBV30; CDR3nt: TGTGCCTGGAGCATGGGACTAGCGCCTGCAAGGGAGACCCAGTACTTC; CDR3aa: CAWSMGLAPARETQYF
d_gene: .; j_gene: TRBJ2-5; abundance: few; v_gene: TRBV27; CDR3nt: TGTGCCAGCAGCTTTTCGACAGAAGAGACCCAGTACTTC; CDR3aa: CASSFSTEETQYF
d_gene: .; j_gene: TRBJ1-2; abundance: .; v_gene: TRBV18; CDR3nt: TGTGCCAGCTCACCTCCCCTCAGGGAAGGCTACACCTTC; CDR3aa: CASSPPLREGYTF
d_gene: TRBD2; j_gene: TRBJ2-3; abundance: .; v_gene: TRBV4-2; CDR3nt: TGTGCCAGCAGCCAAGAGCGGCAACGGGAGGTAGATACGCAGTATTTT; CDR3aa: CASSQERQREVDTQYF
d_gene: TRBD1; j_gene: TRBJ1-4; abundance: few; v_gene: TRBV14; CDR3nt: TGTGCCAGCAGGCTAACAGGGGCGGAAAAACTGTTTTTT; CDR3aa: CASRLTGAEKLFF
d_gene: TRBD2; j_gene: TRBJ2-2; abundance: few; v_gene: TRBV7-6; CDR3nt: TGTGCCAGCAGCTTAGGGACTAGCGGCAACACCGGGGAGCTGTTTTTT; CDR3aa: CASSLGTSGNTGELFF
d_gene: TRBD2; j_gene: TRBJ2-4; abundance: few; v_gene: TRBV15; CDR3nt: TGTGCCACCAGCAGAGTAGCGGGCGGCGGAGCCAAAAACATTCAGTACTTC; CDR3aa: CATSRVAGGGAKNIQYF
d_gene: .; j_gene: TRBJ1-1; abundance: few; v_gene: TRBV23-1; CDR3nt: TGCGCCAGCAGTCAATCGGGGACTGAGACAAGGGTTCACACTGAAGCTTTCTTT; CDR3aa: CASSQSGTETRVHTEAFF
d_gene: TRBD2; j_gene: TRBJ2-4; abundance: .; v_gene: TRBV6-5; CDR3nt: TGTGCCAGCAGTTCAACCGGGGGGGTGACCAAAAACATTCAGTACTTC; CDR3aa: CASSSTGGVTKNIQYF
d_gene: .; j_gene: TRBJ2-6; abundance: few; v_gene: TRBV19; CDR3nt: TGTGCCAGTAGTTTCCGAGACTCTGGGGCCAACGTCCTGACTTTC; CDR3aa: CASSFRDSGANVLTF
d_gene: .; j_gene: TRBJ1-2; abundance: .; v_gene: TRBV27; CDR3nt: TGTGCCAGCAGTTTATCGGTCCCGGGAGGAGACTATGGCTACACCTTC; CDR3aa: CASSLSVPGGDYGYTF
d_gene: TRBD2; j_gene: TRBJ2-1; abundance: .; v_gene: TRBV6-5; CDR3nt: TGTGCCAGCACTTGGGCGGGAGGGGTTGAGCAGTTCTTC; CDR3aa: CASTWAGGVEQFF
d_gene: .; j_gene: TRBJ2-3; abundance: .; v_gene: TRBV4-1; CDR3nt: TGCGCCAGCAGCCCCCCAAATCAGCGGAGCACAGATACGCAGTATTTT; CDR3aa: CASSPPNQRSTDTQYF
d_gene: TRBD1; j_gene: TRBJ2-6; abundance: few; v_gene: TRBV2; CDR3nt: TGTGCCAGCAGTTTAGACAGGGGGTTTGGGGCCAACGTCCTGACTTTC; CDR3aa: CASSLDRGFGANVLTF
d_gene: TRBD1; j_gene: TRBJ1-4; abundance: .; v_gene: TRBV4-1; CDR3nt: TGCGCCAGCAGCCAACCGGGACAGCCGGGTGAAAAACTGTTTTTT; CDR3aa: CASSQPGQPGEKLFF
d_gene: TRBD2; j_gene: TRBJ2-3; abundance: .; v_gene: TRBV28; CDR3nt: TGTGCCAGCAGATCCAGTAGCGGGGGAAGCACAGATACGCAGTATTTT; CDR3aa: CASRSSSGGSTDTQYF
d_gene: TRBD1; j_gene: TRBJ2-1; abundance: few; v_gene: TRBV5-1; CDR3nt: TGCGCCAGCAGCTTGGGACAGGGGTTTTGGAATGAGCAGTTCTTC; CDR3aa: CASSLGQGFWNEQFF
d_gene: TRBD1; j_gene: TRBJ2-3; abundance: many; v_gene: TRBV18; CDR3nt: TGTGCCAGCGGAAAGGGACAGGGGGGCGCAGATACGCAGTATTTT; CDR3aa: CASGKGQGGADTQYF
d_gene: TRBD1; j_gene: TRBJ1-2; abundance: .; v_gene: TRBV29-1; CDR3nt: TGCAGCGTCCTTACAGGGGGCTATGGCTACACCTTC; CDR3aa: CSVLTGGYGYTF
d_gene: .; j_gene: TRBJ1-5; abundance: few; v_gene: TRBV30; CDR3nt: TGTGCCTTCCGGGAAGGCAATCAGCCCCAGCATTTT; CDR3aa: CAFREGNQPQHF
d_gene: .; j_gene: TRBJ1-6; abundance: .; v_gene: TRBV29-1; CDR3nt: TGCAGCGTTGAAAAAAGCAGGGTGAGCTCCTATAATTCACCCCTCCACTTT; CDR3aa: CSVEKSRVSSYNSPLHF
d_gene: TRBD1; j_gene: TRBJ1-4; abundance: .; v_gene: TRBV6-5; CDR3nt: TGTGCCAGCAGTTACGGGACAGATAATGAAAAACTGTTTTTT; CDR3aa: CASSYGTDNEKLFF
d_gene: TRBD1; j_gene: TRBJ1-2; abundance: .; v_gene: TRBV9; CDR3nt: TGTGCCAGCAGCGTAGGGCAGGGGGTTGGCTACACCTTC; CDR3aa: CASSVGQGVGYTF
d_gene: .; j_gene: TRBJ2-7; abundance: few; v_gene: TRBV13; CDR3nt: TGTGCCAGCAGCCCCAGGGGTGGGGCCTACGAGCAGTACTTC; CDR3aa: CASSPRGGAYEQYF
d_gene: TRBD2; j_gene: TRBJ2-1; abundance: once; v_gene: TRBV5-1; CDR3nt: TGCGCCAGCAGCACAACCGGGACTAGCGTCTTCGACAATGAGCAGTTCTTC; CDR3aa: CASSTTGTSVFDNEQFF
d_gene: TRBD1; j_gene: TRBJ1-2; abundance: .; v_gene: TRBV10-3; CDR3nt: TGTGCCGGCTCGACGGGAGGGGGCAGTTGGGGCTACACCTTC; CDR3aa: CAGSTGGGSWGYTF
d_gene: .; j_gene: TRBJ1-2; abundance: .; v_gene: TRBV28; CDR3nt: TGTGCCAGCAGTGCCCCCGGGACGGGGGAAGGAGCCTATGGCTACACCTTC; CDR3aa: CASSAPGTGEGAYGYTF
d_gene: .; j_gene: TRBJ2-3; abundance: few; v_gene: TRBV5-1; CDR3nt: TGCGCCAGCAGCCCGCGGGGACAGAGCACAGATACGCAGTATTTT; CDR3aa: CASSPRGQSTDTQYF
d_gene: .; j_gene: TRBJ2-1; abundance: .; v_gene: TRBV25-1; CDR3nt: TGTGCCAGCAGTGAGGATAGCCTACCGTACAATGAGCAGTTCTTC; CDR3aa: CASSEDSLPYNEQFF
d_gene: .; j_gene: TRBJ2-3; abundance: few; v_gene: TRBV14; CDR3nt: TGTGCCAGCAGCCCCTGGACTGTATCTAGCACAGATACGCAGTATTTT; CDR3aa: CASSPWTVSSTDTQYF
d_gene: .; j_gene: TRBJ2-3; abundance: few; v_gene: TRBV5-1; CDR3nt: TGCGCCAGCACTGAGGTCAGGGGAAGCACAGATACGCAGTATTTT; CDR3aa: CASTEVRGSTDTQYF
d_gene: .; j_gene: TRBJ2-7; abundance: few; v_gene: TRBV20-1; CDR3nt: TGCAGTGCTGGCCCCCTCTACGAGCAGTACTTC; CDR3aa: CSAGPLYEQYF
d_gene: .; j_gene: TRBJ1-1; abundance: few; v_gene: TRBV30; CDR3nt: TGTGCCTGGGACCGGGTGAACACTGAAGCTTTCTTT; CDR3aa: CAWDRVNTEAFF
d_gene: TRBD2; j_gene: TRBJ2-1; abundance: .; v_gene: TRBV5-1; CDR3nt: TGCGCCAGCAGCCCGGAATTAGCGGGAGCCACTGAGCAGTTCTTC; CDR3aa: CASSPELAGATEQFF
d_gene: .; j_gene: TRBJ1-1; abundance: few; v_gene: TRBV19; CDR3nt: TGTGCCAGTAGTATTGTCGGGGTTGACACTGAAGCTTTCTTT; CDR3aa: CASSIVGVDTEAFF
d_gene: TRBD2; j_gene: TRBJ2-7; abundance: few; v_gene: TRBV10-2; CDR3nt: TGCGCCAGCAGTGAGGGTAGCGGGAATCTTCTCGAGCAGTACTTC; CDR3aa: CASSEGSGNLLEQYF
d_gene: TRBD2; j_gene: TRBJ2-5; abundance: few; v_gene: TRBV5-1; CDR3nt: TGCGCCAGCAGCTCCACCGGGACTAGCGGGTTAGAGACCCAGTACTTC; CDR3aa: CASSSTGTSGLETQYF